This note documents a single TCR beta chain sequence. Antigen specificity is unknown. This sample stems from a study of T-cell memory formation after mild COVID-19. The 5'RACE method, run with constant-segment primers, produced TCR alpha and TCR beta cDNA libraries (carrying sample barcodes and UMIs). TCRdb passed the 5' RACE reads through MiXCR, listing each CDR3 protein once. There are approximately 480,000 distinct CDR3 sequences in the sample; about 20% occur only once, and 12% lies in the top ten. General study findings and limits: Prior to infection, memory already included some responding clones, suggesting cross-reactive memory joined.

This CDR3 is 15 amino acids long. Deletions cut 5 bases from V and 3 bases from J, with 17 bases between. Germline V gives CDR1 MDHEN, CDR2 SYDVKM. The rearrangement uses TRBV28 and TRBJ2-7, with D possibly TRBD2 on 7 matching bases. The sequence was collected from an adult woman who had mild COVID-19 (a few samples of this study predate the infection). Cell type and time point are not known. The sequencing input was PBMCs or a T cell subset sorted from them (not recorded which). CDR3 DNA: TGTGCCAGCAGTGAGGGGGGGCAGGGCGACTACGAGCAGTACTTC. Its protein is CASSEGGQGDYEQYF.